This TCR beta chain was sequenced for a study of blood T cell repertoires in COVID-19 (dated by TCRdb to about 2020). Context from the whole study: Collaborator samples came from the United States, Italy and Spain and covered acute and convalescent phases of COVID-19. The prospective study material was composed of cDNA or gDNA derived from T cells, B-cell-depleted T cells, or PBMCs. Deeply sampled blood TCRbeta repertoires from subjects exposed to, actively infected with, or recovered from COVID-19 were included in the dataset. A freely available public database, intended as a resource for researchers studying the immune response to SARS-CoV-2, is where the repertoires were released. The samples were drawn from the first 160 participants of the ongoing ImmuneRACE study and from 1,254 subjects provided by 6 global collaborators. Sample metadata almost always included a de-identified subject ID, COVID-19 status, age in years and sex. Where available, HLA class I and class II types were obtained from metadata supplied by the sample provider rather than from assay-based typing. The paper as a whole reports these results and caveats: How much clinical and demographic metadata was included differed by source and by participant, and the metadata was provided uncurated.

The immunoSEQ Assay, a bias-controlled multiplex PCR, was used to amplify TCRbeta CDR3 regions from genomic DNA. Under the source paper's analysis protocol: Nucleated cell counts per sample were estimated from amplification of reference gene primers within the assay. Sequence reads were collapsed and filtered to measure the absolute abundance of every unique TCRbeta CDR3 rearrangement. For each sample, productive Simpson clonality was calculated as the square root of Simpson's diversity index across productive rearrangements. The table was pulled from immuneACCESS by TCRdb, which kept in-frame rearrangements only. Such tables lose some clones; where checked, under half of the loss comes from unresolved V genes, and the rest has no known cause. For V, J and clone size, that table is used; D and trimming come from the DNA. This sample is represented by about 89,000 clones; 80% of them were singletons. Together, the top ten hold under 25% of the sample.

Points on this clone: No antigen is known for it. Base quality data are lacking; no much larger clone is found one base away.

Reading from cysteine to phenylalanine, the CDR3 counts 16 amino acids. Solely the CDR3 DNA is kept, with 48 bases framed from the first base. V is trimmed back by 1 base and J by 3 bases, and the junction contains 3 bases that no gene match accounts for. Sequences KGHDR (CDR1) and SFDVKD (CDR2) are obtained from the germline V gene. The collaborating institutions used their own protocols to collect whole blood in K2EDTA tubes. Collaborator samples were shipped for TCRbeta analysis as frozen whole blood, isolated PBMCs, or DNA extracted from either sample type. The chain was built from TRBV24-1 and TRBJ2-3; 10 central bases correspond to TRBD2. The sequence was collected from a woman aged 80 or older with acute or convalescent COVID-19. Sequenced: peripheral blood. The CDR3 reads CATSDFGAGGTDTQYF. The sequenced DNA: TGTGCCACCAGTGATTTCGGAGCGGGAGGGACAGATACGCAGTATTTT.